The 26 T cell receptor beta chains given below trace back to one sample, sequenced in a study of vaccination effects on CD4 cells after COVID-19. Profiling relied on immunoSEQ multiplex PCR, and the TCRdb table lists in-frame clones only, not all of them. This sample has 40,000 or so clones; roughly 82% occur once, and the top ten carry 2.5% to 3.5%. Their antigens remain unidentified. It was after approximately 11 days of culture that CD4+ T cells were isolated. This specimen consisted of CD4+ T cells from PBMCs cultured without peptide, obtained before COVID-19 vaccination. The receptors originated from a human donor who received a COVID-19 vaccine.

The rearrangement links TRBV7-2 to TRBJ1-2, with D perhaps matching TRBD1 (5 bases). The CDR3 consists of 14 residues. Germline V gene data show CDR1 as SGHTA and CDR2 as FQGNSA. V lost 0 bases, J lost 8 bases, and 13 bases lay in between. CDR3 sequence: CASSLAGTEGGYTF. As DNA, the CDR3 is TGTGCCAGCAGCTTAGCCGGGACTGAGGGGGGCTACACCTTC.

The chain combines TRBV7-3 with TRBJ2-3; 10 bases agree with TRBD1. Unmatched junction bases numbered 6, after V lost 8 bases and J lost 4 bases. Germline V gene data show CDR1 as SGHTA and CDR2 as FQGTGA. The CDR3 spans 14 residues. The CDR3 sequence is CASAFGTGADTQYF. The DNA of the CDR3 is TGTGCCAGCGCCTTCGGGACAGGGGCAGATACGCAGTATTTT.

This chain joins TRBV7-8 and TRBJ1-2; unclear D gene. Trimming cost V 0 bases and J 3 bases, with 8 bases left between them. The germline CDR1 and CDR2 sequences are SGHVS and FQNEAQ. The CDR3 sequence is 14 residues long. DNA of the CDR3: TGTGCCAGCAGCTTAGCCGGGGATTACTATGGCTACACCTTC. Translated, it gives CASSLAGDYYGYTF.

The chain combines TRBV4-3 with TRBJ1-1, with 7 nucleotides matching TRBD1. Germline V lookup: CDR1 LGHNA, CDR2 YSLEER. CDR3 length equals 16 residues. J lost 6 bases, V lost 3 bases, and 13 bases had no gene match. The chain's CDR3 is CASSQEPQGTSSEAFF. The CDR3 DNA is TGCGCCAGCAGCCAGGAGCCACAGGGGACGAGCTCTGAAGCTTTCTTT.

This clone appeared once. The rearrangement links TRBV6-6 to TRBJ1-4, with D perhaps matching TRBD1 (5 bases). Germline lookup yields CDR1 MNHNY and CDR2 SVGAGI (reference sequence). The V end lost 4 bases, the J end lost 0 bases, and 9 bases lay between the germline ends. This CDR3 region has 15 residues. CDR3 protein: CASSLRGATNEKLFF. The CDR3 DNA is TGTGCCAGCAGTTTGAGGGGTGCAACTAATGAAAAACTGTTTTTT.

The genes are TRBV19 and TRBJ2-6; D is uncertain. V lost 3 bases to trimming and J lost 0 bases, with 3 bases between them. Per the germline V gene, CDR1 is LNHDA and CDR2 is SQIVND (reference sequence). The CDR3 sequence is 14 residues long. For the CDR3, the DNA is TGTGCCAGTAGTATCGACTCTGGGGCCAACGTCCTGACTTTC. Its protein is CASSIDSGANVLTF.

The CDR3 nucleotides are TGTGCCAGCAGTCAATCGCATGCTTCTGGAAACACCATATATTTT. Its translation is CASSQSHASGNTIYF. The chain joins TRBV6-6 to TRBJ1-3, with D uncertain. Trimming pared 5 bases from V and 1 base from J, leaving 12 bases between. The CDR3 spans 15 residues. Germline assignment: CDR1 MNHNY and CDR2 SVGAGI (reference sequence).

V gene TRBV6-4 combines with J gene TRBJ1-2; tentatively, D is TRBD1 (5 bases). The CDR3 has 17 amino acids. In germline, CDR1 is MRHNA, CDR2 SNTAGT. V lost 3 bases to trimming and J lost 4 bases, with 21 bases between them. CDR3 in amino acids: CASSDQSRSGPAYGYTF. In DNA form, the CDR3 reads TGTGCCAGCAGTGATCAATCGCGATCAGGGCCGGCCTATGGCTACACCTTC.

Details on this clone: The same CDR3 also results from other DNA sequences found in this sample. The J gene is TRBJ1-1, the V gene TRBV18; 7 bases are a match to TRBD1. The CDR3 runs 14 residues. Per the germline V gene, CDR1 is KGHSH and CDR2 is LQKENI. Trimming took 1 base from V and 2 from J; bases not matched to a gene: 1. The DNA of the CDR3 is TGTGCCAGCTCACCACAGGGGGCCAACACTGAAGCTTTCTTT. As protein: CASSPQGANTEAFF.

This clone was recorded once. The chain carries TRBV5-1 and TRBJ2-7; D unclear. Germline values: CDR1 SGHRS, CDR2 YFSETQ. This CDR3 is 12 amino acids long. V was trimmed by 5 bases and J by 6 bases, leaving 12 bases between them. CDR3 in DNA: TGCGCCAGCAGGGGCAGCACGGGCGAGCAGTACGTC. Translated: CASRGSTGEQYV.

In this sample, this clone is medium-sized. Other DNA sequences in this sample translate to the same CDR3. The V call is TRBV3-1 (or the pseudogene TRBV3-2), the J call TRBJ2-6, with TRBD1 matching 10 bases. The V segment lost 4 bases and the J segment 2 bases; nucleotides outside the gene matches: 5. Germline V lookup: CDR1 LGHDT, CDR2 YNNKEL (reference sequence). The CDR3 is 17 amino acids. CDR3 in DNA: TGTGCCAGCAGCCCGCGGGACAGGGGAGCTGGGGCCAACGTCCTGACTTTC. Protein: CASSPRDRGAGANVLTF.

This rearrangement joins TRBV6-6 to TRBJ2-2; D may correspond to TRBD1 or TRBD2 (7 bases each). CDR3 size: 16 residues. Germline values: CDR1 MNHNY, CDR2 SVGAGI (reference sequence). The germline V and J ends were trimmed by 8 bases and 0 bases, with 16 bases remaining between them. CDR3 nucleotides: TGTGCCAGCGGAGGGGGAGGGACAGCGAACACCGGGGAGCTGTTTTTT. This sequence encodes CASGGGGTANTGELFF.

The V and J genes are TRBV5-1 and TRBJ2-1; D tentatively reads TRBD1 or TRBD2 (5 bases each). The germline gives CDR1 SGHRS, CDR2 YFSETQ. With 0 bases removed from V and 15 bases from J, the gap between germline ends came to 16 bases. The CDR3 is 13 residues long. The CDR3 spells CASSLGDLNIGFF. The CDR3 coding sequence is TGCGCCAGCAGCTTGGGGGACCTCAATATAGGGTTCTTC.

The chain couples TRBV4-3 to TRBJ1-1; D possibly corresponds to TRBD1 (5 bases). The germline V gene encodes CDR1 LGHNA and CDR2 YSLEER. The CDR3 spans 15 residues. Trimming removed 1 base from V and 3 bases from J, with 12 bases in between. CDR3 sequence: CASSQGRGWDTEAFF. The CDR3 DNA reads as TGCGCCAGCAGCCAAGGGAGGGGCTGGGACACTGAAGCTTTCTTT.

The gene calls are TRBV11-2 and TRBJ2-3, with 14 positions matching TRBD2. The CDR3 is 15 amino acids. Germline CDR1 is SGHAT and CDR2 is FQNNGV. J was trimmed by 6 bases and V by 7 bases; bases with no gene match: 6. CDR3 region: CASTGLAGVGDTQYF. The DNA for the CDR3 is TGTGCCAGCACGGGACTAGCGGGGGTGGGTGATACGCAGTATTTT.

DNA of the CDR3: TGTGCCAGCAGTTTCCGAGTATATGCCAAAAACATTCAGTACTTC. It encodes CASSFRVYAKNIQYF. V usage is TRBV6-2 or TRBV6-3 and J usage is TRBJ2-4, with unresolved D. V lost 4 bases, J lost 1 base, and 11 bases lay in between. The CDR3 extends over 15 amino acids. The germline gives CDR1 MNHEY, CDR2 SVGEGT.

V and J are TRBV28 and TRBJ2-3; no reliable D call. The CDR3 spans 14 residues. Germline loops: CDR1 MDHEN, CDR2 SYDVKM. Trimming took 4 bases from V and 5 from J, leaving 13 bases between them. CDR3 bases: TGTGCCAGCAGTTCGACAAGGGATGGAGATACGCAGTATTTT. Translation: CASSSTRDGDTQYF.

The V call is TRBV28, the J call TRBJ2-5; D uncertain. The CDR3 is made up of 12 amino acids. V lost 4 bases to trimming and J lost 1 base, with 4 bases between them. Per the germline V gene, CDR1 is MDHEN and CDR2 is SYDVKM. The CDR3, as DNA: TGTGCCAGCAGTTCGCCCCAAGAGACCCAGTACTTC. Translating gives CASSSPQETQYF.

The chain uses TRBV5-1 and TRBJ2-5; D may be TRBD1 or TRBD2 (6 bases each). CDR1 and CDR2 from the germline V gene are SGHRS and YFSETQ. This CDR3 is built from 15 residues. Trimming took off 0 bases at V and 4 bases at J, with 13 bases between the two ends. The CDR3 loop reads CASSLVGGSGETQYF. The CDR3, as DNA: TGCGCCAGCAGCTTGGTCGGGGGCTCAGGAGAGACCCAGTACTTC.

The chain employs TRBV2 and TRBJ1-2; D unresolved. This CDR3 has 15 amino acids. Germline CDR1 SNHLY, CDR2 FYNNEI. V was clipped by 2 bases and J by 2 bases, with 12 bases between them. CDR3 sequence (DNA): TGTGCCAGCAGTGAACGGGTTACGGAGAACTATGGCTACACCTTC. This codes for CASSERVTENYGYTF.

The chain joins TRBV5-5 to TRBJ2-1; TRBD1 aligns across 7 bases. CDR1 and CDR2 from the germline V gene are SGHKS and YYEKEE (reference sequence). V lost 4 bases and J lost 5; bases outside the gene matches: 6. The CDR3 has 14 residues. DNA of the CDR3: TGTGCCAGCAGCATCGGACAGGTAGACAATGAGCAGTTCTTC. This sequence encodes CASSIGQVDNEQFF.

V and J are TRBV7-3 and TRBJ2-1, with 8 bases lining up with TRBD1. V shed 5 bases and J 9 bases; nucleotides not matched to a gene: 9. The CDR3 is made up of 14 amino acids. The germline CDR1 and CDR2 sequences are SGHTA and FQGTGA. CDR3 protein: CASSPQGAWGEQFF. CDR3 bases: TGTGCCAGCAGCCCGCAGGGGGCTTGGGGTGAGCAGTTCTTC.

CDR3 coding DNA: TGTGCCAGCAGGGAGAGTATTGATACGCAGTATTTT. It translates to CASRESIDTQYF. The rearrangement uses TRBV2 and TRBJ2-3; D gene uncertain. The V gene's germline CDR1 is SNHLY and CDR2 FYNNEI. Trimming took off 6 bases at V and 6 bases at J, with 10 bases between the two ends. This CDR3 comprises 12 residues.

This chain's CDR3 is CASSWDRNEAFF. In DNA, the CDR3 is TGCGCCAGCAGCTGGGACAGGAATGAAGCTTTCTTT. This chain connects TRBV5-1 to TRBJ1-1, with TRBD1 matching over 8 bases. The CDR3 length is 12 residues. V lost 3 bases and J lost 7; bases outside the gene matches: 2. Germline V gives CDR1 SGHRS, CDR2 YFSETQ. The whole variable domain, remainder taken from reference TRBV5-1 and TRBJ1-1, is KAGVTQTPRYLIKTRGQQVTLSCSPISGHRSVSWYQQTPGQGLQFLFEYFSETQRNKGNFPGRFSGRQFSNSRSEMNVSTLELGDSALYLCASSWDRNEAFFGQGTRLTVV.

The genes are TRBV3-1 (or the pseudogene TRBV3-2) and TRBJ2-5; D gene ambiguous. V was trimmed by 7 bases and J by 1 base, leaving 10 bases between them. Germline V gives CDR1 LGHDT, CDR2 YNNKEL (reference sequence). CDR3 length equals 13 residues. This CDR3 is CASTGPAQETQYF. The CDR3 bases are TGTGCCAGCACTGGTCCGGCCCAAGAGACCCAGTACTTC.

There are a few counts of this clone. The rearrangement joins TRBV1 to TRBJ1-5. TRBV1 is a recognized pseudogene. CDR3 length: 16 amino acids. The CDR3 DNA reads TGCACCAGCAGCCAACCCGGGACGGATAGCAATCAGCCCCAGCATTTT. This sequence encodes CTSSQPGTDSNQPQHF.